The clone carrying this T cell receptor (beta chain) occurred a few times. The antigen remains undetermined. These data originate in a study of cytomegalovirus exposure and HLA in healthy donors. Study-wide background: In a previous analysis, around 120 million unique TCR beta sequences were found from 150 million to 200 million T cells.

The CDR3 is 16 residues long. Trimming removed 1 base from V and 7 bases from J; junction bases left unmatched: 9. Germline V gene data show CDR1 as SGHAT and CDR2 as FQNNGV. Researchers ran the PCR with 60 Vbeta and 13 Jbeta primers. Profiled with immunoSEQ multiplex PCR; TCRdb holds only in-frame clones, not every one. The repertoire holds 33,000 or so clones, about 72% seen once, with around 8.2% in the top ten. Overall study results and limits: Reportedly, fewer N-insertions than the roughly 690-donor mean appeared in an Asian-associated ancestry cluster in a later analysis.

Sequenced material: PBMCs. The chain is built from TRBV11-2 and TRBJ1-4; TRBD1 agrees at 7 bases. The TCR originated in a woman in her twenties or thirties in good health and CMV-seropositive. CDR3 nucleotide sequence: TGTGCCAGCAGCTTAGGCCGACAGGGTATTCGTGAAAAACTGTTTTTT. Its protein product is CASSLGRQGIREKLFF. Full variable domain (outside the CDR3, taken from reference TRBV11-2 and TRBJ1-4): EAGVAQSPRYKIIEKRQSVAFWCNPISGHATLYWYQQILGQGPKLLIQFQNNGVVDDSQLPKDRFSAERLKGVDSTLKIQPAKLEDSAVYLCASSLGRQGIREKLFFGSGTQLSVL.